This TCR beta chain was sequenced for a study of response to subunit inactivated influenza vaccine. Trimming removed 1 base from V and 5 bases from J, with 17 bases in between. This CDR3 has 16 amino acids. The germline V gene has CDR1 MGHRA and CDR2 YSYEKL. TCRdb fed the RT-PCR reads into MiXCR, producing one record per CDR3 protein. The table includes some 540,000 distinct CDR3 sequences, under 25% detected once. This clonotype occurred many times. This sample also appeared in a second study, on T cells expressing NK-cell markers. That report adds: In generating TCR beta cDNA, 5'RACE template switching with UMIs was used. CD8+ T cells in 5 or 6 donors included dominant NKG2C+ clonotypes at roughly 1.0-8%.

This chain joins TRBV4-1 and TRBJ1-2, with D perhaps matching TRBD1 (6 bases). The source is a man in his fifties or sixties who received an inactivated influenza vaccine. The sample consisted of CD4+ T cells sorted from PBMCs, taken 11 to 12 days after vaccination. The CDR3 loop reads CASSQGSRGVGYGYTF. As DNA, the CDR3 is TGCGCCAGCAGCCAAGGCTCCAGGGGCGTTGGGTATGGCTACACCTTC.